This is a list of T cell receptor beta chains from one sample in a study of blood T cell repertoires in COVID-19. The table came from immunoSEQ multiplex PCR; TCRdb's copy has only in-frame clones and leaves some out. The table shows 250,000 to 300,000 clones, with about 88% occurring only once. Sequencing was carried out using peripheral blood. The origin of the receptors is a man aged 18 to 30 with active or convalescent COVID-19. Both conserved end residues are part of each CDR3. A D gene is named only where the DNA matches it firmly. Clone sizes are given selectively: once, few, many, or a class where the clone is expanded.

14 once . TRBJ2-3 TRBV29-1 CSVERTANGDTQYF TGCAGCGTTGAGAGGACAGCGAACGGAGATACGCAGTATTTT
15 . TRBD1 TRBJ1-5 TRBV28 CASSTRGDFNQPQHF TGTGCCAGCAGTACCAGGGGGGACTTCAATCAGCCCCAGCATTTT
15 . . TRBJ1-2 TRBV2 CASSDHVTPSSGYTF TGTGCCAGCAGTGATCATGTGACACCCTCCAGTGGCTACACCTTC
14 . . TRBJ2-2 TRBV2 CASSSPLNTGELFF TGTGCCAGCAGCAGTCCCCTGAACACCGGGGAGCTGTTTTTT
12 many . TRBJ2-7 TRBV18 CASSGGNYEQYF TGTGCCAGCTCAGGCGGAAACTACGAGCAGTACTTC
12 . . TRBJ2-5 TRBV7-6 CASSLERETQYF TGTGCCAGCAGCTTAGAACGGGAGACCCAGTACTTC
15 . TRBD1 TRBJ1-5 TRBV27 CASSFGQGRYQPQHF TGTGCCAGCAGTTTTGGACAGGGAAGGTATCAGCCCCAGCATTTT
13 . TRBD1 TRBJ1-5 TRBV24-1 CATRGTANQPQHF TGTGCCACCAGGGGGACAGCAAATCAGCCCCAGCATTTT
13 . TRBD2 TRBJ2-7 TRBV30 CACRAGREYEQYF TGTGCCTGTCGTGCGGGGCGGGAGTACGAGCAGTACTTC
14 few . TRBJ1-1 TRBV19 CASSPTRVNTEAFF TGTGCCAGTAGTCCAACGCGGGTGAACACTGAAGCTTTCTTT
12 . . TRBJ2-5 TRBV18 CASSPEEETQYF TGTGCCAGCTCACCAGAGGAAGAGACCCAGTACTTC
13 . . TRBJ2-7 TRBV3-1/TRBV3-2 CASSQETAYKQYF TGTGCCAGCAGCCAAGAGACAGCATACAAGCAGTACTTC
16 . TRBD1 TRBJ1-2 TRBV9 CASSGGHTQGDYGYTF TGTGCCAGCAGCGGAGGACATACACAGGGGGACTATGGCTACACCTTC
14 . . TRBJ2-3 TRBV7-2 CASSPGTGTDTQYF TGTGCCAGCAGCCCCGGGACTGGCACAGATACGCAGTATTTT
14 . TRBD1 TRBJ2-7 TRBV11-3 CASSLDRESYEQYF TGTGCCAGCAGCTTGGACAGGGAGTCCTACGAGCAGTACTTC
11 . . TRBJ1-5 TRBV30 CAWSVAGPQHF TGTGCCTGGAGTGTAGCGGGGCCCCAGCATTTT
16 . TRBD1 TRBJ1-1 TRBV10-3 CAISGGENRGRSEAFF TGTGCCATCAGTGGGGGTGAAAACAGGGGGCGAAGTGAAGCTTTCTTT
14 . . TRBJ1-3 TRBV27 CASSLSKQGNTIYF TGTGCCAGCAGTTTATCGAAACAGGGAAACACCATATATTTT
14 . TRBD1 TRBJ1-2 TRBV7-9 CASSSTGTGYGYTF TGTGCCAGCAGCTCAACCGGGACAGGCTATGGCTACACCTTC
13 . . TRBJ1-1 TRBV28 CASSLTRNTEAFF TGTGCCAGCAGTTTAACGCGGAACACTGAAGCTTTCTTT
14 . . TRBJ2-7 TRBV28 CASTPPQGSGEQYF TGTGCCAGCACCCCACCCCAGGGGTCCGGGGAGCAGTACTTC
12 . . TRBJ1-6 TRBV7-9 CASSREHSPLHF TGTGCCAGCAGCCGAGAACATTCACCCCTCCACTTT
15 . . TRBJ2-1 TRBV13 CASSQQGGYYNEQFF TGTGCCAGCAGCCAACAAGGGGGTTACTACAATGAGCAGTTCTTC
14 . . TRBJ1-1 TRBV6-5 CASSYGGGITEAFF TGTGCCAGCAGTTACGGGGGGGGTATTACTGAAGCTTTCTTT
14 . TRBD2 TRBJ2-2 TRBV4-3 CASSQDSGTGELFF TGCGCCAGCAGCCAAGATAGCGGGACCGGGGAGCTGTTTTTT
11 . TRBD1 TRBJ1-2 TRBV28 CAVDRDGGYTF TGTGCCGTCGACAGGGATGGTGGCTACACCTTC
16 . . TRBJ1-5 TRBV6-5 CASSYSNLQGNQPQHF TGTGCCAGCAGTTACTCGAACCTTCAGGGGAATCAGCCCCAGCATTTT
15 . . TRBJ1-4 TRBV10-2 CASRSGSLGNEKLFF TGCGCCAGCAGGTCAGGGTCTCTGGGGAATGAAAAACTGTTTTTT
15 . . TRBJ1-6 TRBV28 CASTFSGLVNSPLHF TGTGCCAGCACCTTTTCAGGGTTGGTTAATTCACCCCTCCACTTT
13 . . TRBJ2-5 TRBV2 CASTRDSWETQYF TGTGCCAGTACTAGGGATTCGTGGGAGACCCAGTACTTC
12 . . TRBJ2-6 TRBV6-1 CASSEQETVLTF TGTGCCAGCAGTGAACAGGAAACAGTCCTGACTTTC
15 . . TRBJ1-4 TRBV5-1 CASSLGRARREKLFF TGCGCCAGCAGCTTGGGGAGGGCGAGAAGAGAAAAACTGTTTTTT
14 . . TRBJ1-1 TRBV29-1 CSVVGGLGNTEAFF TGCAGCGTTGTAGGGGGTTTGGGGAACACTGAAGCTTTCTTT
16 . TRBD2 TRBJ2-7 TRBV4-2 CASSQPSGRALNEQYF TGTGCCAGCAGCCAACCTAGCGGGAGGGCCCTAAACGAGCAGTACTTC
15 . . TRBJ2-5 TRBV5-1 CASSLDWSGWETQYF TGCGCCAGCAGCTTGGATTGGAGTGGGTGGGAGACCCAGTACTTC
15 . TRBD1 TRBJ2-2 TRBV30 CAWSVWDRVAGELFF TGTGCCTGGAGTGTATGGGACAGGGTTGCCGGGGAGCTGTTTTTT
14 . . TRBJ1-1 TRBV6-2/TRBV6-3 CASSSRTKNTEAFF TGTGCCAGCAGTTCCAGGACAAAGAACACTGAAGCTTTCTTT
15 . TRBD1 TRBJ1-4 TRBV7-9 CASSFPTGGREKLFF TGTGCCAGCAGCTTTCCGACAGGGGGCAGGGAAAAACTGTTTTTT
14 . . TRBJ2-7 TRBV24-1 CATSDTRPGLEQYF TGTGCCACCAGTGACACACGCCCGGGACTGGAGCAGTACTTC
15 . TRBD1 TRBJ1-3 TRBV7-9 CASSWGQHSGNTIYF TGTGCCAGCAGCTGGGGACAGCACTCTGGAAACACCATATATTTT
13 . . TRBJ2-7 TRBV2 CASSEIANYEQYF TGTGCCAGCAGTGAAATAGCAAACTACGAGCAGTACTTC
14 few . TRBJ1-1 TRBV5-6 CASSLPGENTEAFF TGTGCCAGCAGCTTGCCAGGGGAGAACACTGAAGCTTTCTTT
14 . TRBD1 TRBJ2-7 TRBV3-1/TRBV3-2 CASSQGDRAYEQYF TGTGCCAGCAGCCAGGGGGACAGGGCCTACGAGCAGTACTTC
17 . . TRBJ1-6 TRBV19 CASSIDLGSSYNSPLHF TGTGCCAGTAGTATAGATCTTGGGAGCTCCTATAATTCACCCCTCCACTTT
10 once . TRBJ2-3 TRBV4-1 CASPTDTQYF TGCGCCAGCCCGACAGATACGCAGTATTTT
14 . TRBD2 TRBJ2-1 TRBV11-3 CASSLDRGGGEQFF TGTGCCAGCAGCTTAGATCGCGGGGGAGGGGAGCAGTTCTTC
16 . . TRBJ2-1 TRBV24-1 CATSDRTSSSYNEQFF TGTGCCACCAGTGACCGTACTTCGAGCTCCTACAATGAGCAGTTCTTC
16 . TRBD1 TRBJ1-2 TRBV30 CAWSVPWTGANYGYTF TGTGCCTGGAGTGTCCCATGGACAGGGGCTAACTATGGCTACACCTTC